These 24 T cell receptor beta chains were all obtained from the same sample, sequenced in a study of T-cell reconstitution after alpha-beta-depleted transplantation in children. Unique molecular identifiers were incorporated when the TCRbeta library was constructed. TCRdb itself ran the PCR reads through MiXCR, one entry per CDR3 protein. The table includes around 200,000 distinct CDR3 sequences, 8.5% to 10% detected once. Sequencing was performed on PBMCs from the stem cell graft donor, taken from the stem cell graft. All receptors derive from a human donor who donated a stem cell graft to a child with acute lymphoblastic leukemia.

This clonotype came up many times. V gene TRBV5-1 combines with J gene TRBJ2-2, with D tentatively TRBD2 (6 bases). This CDR3 region has 16 residues. Germline CDR1 reads SGHRS; CDR2 reads YFSETQ. The V and J ends lost 4 bases and 2 bases respectively, with 15 bases between them. The CDR3 region has the DNA TGCGCCAGCAGCCCCGGGACTCCTCATAACACCGGGGAGCTGTTTTTT. Translation gives CASSPGTPHNTGELFF.

This clonotype was counted between two and nine times. The chain couples TRBV5-1 to TRBJ2-2, with 13 bases matching TRBD2. The CDR3 is made up of 17 amino acids. V lost 4 bases, J lost 4 bases, and 7 bases stayed unmatched. Germline CDR1 SGHRS, CDR2 YFSETQ. The CDR3 DNA is TGCGCCAGCAGCCCTAGACTAGCGGGGGGCACCACCGGGGAGCTGTTTTTT. It specifies CASSPRLAGGTTGELFF.

This clonotype was seen at least ten times. V gene TRBV12-3 or TRBV12-4 combines with J gene TRBJ2-2; perhaps TRBD1 as D (6 bases). There are 14 residues in the CDR3. Trimming removed 6 bases from V and 1 base from J, with 9 bases in between. CDR3 nucleotides: TGTGCCAGCAGACCGACAGGGAACACCGGGGAGCTGTTTTTT. Its protein product is CASRPTGNTGELFF.

In this sample, this clonotype turned up many times. This chain connects TRBV10-3 to TRBJ2-1; 10 positions match TRBD1. Germline V CDR1 and CDR2: ENHRY, SYGVKD. This CDR3 region has 17 residues. The trim removed 6 bases at V and 7 bases at J, leaving 15 bases unmatched. CDR3 DNA: TGTGCCATCAGCGACGCCACCGGGACAGGGGAACGGAATGAGCAGTTCTTC. Protein sequence: CAISDATGTGERNEQFF.

This clonotype showed up just a few times. The V call is TRBV11-2, the J call TRBJ2-1, with a tentative D call TRBD2 (5 bases). The CDR3 is 17 amino acids. V gave up 4 bases and J gave up 0 bases, with 16 bases separating them. In germline, CDR1 is SGHAT, CDR2 FQNNGV. DNA for the CDR3: TGTGCCAGCAGCTCGAAGACTATCCCCAGCTCCTACAATGAGCAGTTCTTC. Translation: CASSSKTIPSSYNEQFF.

This clonotype occurred a few times. The V and J genes are TRBV5-6 and TRBJ2-5; D possibly matches TRBD1 or TRBD2 (5 bases each). The CDR3 is made up of 14 amino acids. CDR1 is SGHDT, CDR2 YYEEEE, per germline. Trimming cost V 1 base and J 4 bases, with 11 bases left between them. The CDR3 here is CASSLSGGPETQYF. CDR3 nucleotide sequence: TGTGCCAGCAGCTTGAGTGGGGGACCAGAGACCCAGTACTTC.

In its sample, this clonotype was seen a few times. This chain links TRBV4-2 with TRBJ1-3; no definite D call. Germline V gene lookup returns CDR1 LGHNA and CDR2 YNFKEQ. V was pared by 1 base and J by 0 bases, with 13 bases between. The CDR3 has 17 amino acids. The CDR3 reads CASSQASDEYSGNTIYF. CDR3 nucleotides: TGTGCCAGCAGCCAAGCTAGTGACGAGTACTCTGGAAACACCATATATTTT.

This clonotype was counted ten times or more. The CDR3 protein is CASSLASGSDTDTQYF. The CDR3 DNA follows: TGCGCCAGCAGCTTGGCGTCAGGGAGCGACACAGATACGCAGTATTTT. The chain uses TRBV5-1 and TRBJ2-3, with D perhaps TRBD1 or TRBD2 (5 bases each). The CDR3 length is 16 residues. V was clipped by 0 bases and J by 2 bases, with 13 bases between them. In germline, CDR1 is SGHRS, CDR2 YFSETQ.

This clonotype was counted ten times or more. The V gene is TRBV7-8, the J gene TRBJ2-1, with D maybe TRBD2 (5 bases). The V and J ends lost 2 bases and 5 bases respectively, with 10 bases between them. The CDR3 loop spans 14 amino acids. Germline-derived CDR1 and CDR2 are SGHVS and FQNEAQ. The CDR3 sequence: CASSLNRGNNEQFF. CDR3 sequence (DNA): TGTGCCAGCAGCTTAAATCGGGGAAACAATGAGCAGTTCTTC.

This chain connects TRBV12-3 or TRBV12-4 to TRBJ2-5; tentatively, D is TRBD1 (6 bases). V lost 2 bases and J lost 5, with 15 bases in between. The CDR3 has 15 residues. The CDR3 sequence is CASSLPGQSLETQYF. CDR3 nucleotide sequence: TGTGCCAGCAGTTTACCCGGACAGTCTTTGGAGACCCAGTACTTC.

This clonotype has just one count. The V call is TRBV7-9, the J call TRBJ2-5, with 14 bases identical to TRBD2. Trimming took 5 bases from V and 5 from J; bases not matched to a gene: 7. The CDR3 length is 16 residues. CDR1 is SEHNR, CDR2 FQNEAQ, per germline (reference sequence). CDR3 in amino acids: CASSETSGGARETQYF. The CDR3 region has the DNA TGTGCCAGCAGCGAGACTAGCGGGGGGGCTCGGGAGACCCAGTACTTC.

This chain joins TRBV6-5 and TRBJ2-3, with D unclear. This CDR3 has 15 amino acids. CDR1 is MNHEY, CDR2 SVGAGI, per germline. The V end was cut by 2 bases, the J end by 6 bases, with 15 bases between. DNA of the CDR3: TGTGCCAGCAGTTACAATCGAGATCTTCAGGATACGCAGTATTTT. It specifies CASSYNRDLQDTQYF.

This clonotype was seen ten or more times. V usage is TRBV29-1 and J usage is TRBJ2-7, with D unclear. The CDR3 extends over 14 amino acids. CDR1 and CDR2 (germline): SQVTM, ANQGSEA. V gave up 4 bases and J gave up 4 bases, with 17 bases separating them. CDR3 residues: CSVGMGLSGYEQYF. DNA for the CDR3: TGCAGCGTTGGGATGGGCCTCTCTGGGTACGAGCAGTACTTC.

The rearrangement uses TRBV5-4 and TRBJ1-6; no definite D call. Germline V gene data show CDR1 as SGHNT and CDR2 as YYREEE (reference sequence). The CDR3 has 14 amino acids. The V end was cut by 5 bases, the J end by 10 bases, with 16 bases between. CDR3 protein: CASSPGIESSPLHF. The CDR3 DNA reads as TGTGCCAGCAGTCCAGGAATTGAGAGCTCACCCCTCCACTTT.

The rearrangement joins TRBV10-3 to TRBJ2-3, with 11 bases matching TRBD2. The CDR3 covers 15 residues. CDR1 is ENHRY and CDR2 is SYGVKD in the germline V gene. V was clipped by 6 bases and J by 3 bases; unmatched bases: 5. The CDR3 DNA sequence: TGTGCCATCAGGGGGGGACTAGCGGTGACAGATACGCAGTATTTT. It yields the protein CAIRGGLAVTDTQYF.

This clonotype was seen repeatedly, ten times or more. The genes are TRBV12-3 or TRBV12-4 and TRBJ2-4; D remains unclear. With 3 bases removed from V and 8 bases from J, the gap between germline ends came to 14 bases. The CDR3 runs to 14 residues. CDR3 loop: CASSLNRWSDIQYF. The CDR3 DNA follows: TGTGCCAGCAGTTTGAACAGATGGTCGGACATTCAGTACTTC.

This clonotype came up many times. CDR3 region: CASSRDNKETQYF. The DNA for the CDR3 is TGCGCCAGCAGCCGGGACAATAAAGAGACCCAGTACTTC. J is TRBJ2-5 and V is TRBV5-1, with D possibly being TRBD1 (6 bases). The germline V gene encodes CDR1 SGHRS and CDR2 YFSETQ. Between the trimmed V and J ends, which lost 4 bases and 3 bases, there was a span of 10 bases. This CDR3 is built from 13 residues.

This clonotype was detected only a few times. The chain recombines TRBV7-2 with TRBJ1-4; 7 bases agree with TRBD1. Germline-derived CDR1 and CDR2 are SGHTA and FQGNSA. The CDR3 length is 16 residues. V gave up 5 bases and J gave up 0 bases; unmatched junction bases: 6. The CDR3 is CASSAGQAATNEKLFF. Written as DNA, the CDR3 is TGTGCCAGCAGCGCTGGACAGGCTGCAACTAATGAAAAACTGTTTTTT.

Concerning this clonotype: A read error may explain this, as a much larger clone is one base away. This chain links TRBV28 with TRBJ2-2; 11 bases match TRBD1. This CDR3 spans 15 amino acids. Looked up from germline, CDR1 is MDHEN and CDR2 is SYDVKM. The V segment lost 6 bases and the J segment 4 bases; nucleotides outside the gene matches: 4. The CDR3 DNA reads as TGTGCCAGCAGGGGACAGGGGGTAGGCACCGGGGAGCTGTTTTTT. It yields the protein CASRGQGVGTGELFF. Drawing the rest from reference TRBV28 and TRBJ2-2, the complete variable domain is DVKVTQSSRYLVKRTGEKVFLECVQDMDHENMFWYRQDPGLGLRLIYFSYDVKMKEKGDIPEGYSVSREKKERFSLILESASTNQTSMYLCASRGQGVGTGELFFGEGSRLTVL.

This clonotype was counted only a few times. The chain uses TRBV5-6 and TRBJ2-5, with D uncertain. The length of the CDR3 is 12 residues. The germline V and J ends were trimmed by 2 bases and 1 base, with 3 bases remaining between them. Germline V gene sequence: CDR1 SGHDT, CDR2 YYEEEE. The CDR3 DNA reads as TGTGCCAGCAGCTTCTTCCAAGAGACCCAGTACTTC. Translated, it gives CASSFFQETQYF.

Ten or more counts support this clonotype. This chain joins TRBV29-1 and TRBJ1-4; TRBD1 aligns across 7 bases. The trim removed 7 bases at V and 4 bases at J, leaving 6 bases unmatched. CDR1 and CDR2 (germline): SQVTM, ANQGSEA. CDR3 length equals 13 residues. The CDR3 region is CSGQGTSNEKLFF. The CDR3 DNA follows: TGCAGCGGACAGGGTACGAGTAATGAAAAACTGTTTTTT. The full variable domain, completed using reference TRBV29-1 and TRBJ1-4, is SAVISQKPSRDICQRGTSLTIQCQVDSQVTMMFWYRQQPGQSLTLIATANQGSEATYESGFVIDKFPISRPNLTFSTLTVSNMSPEDSSIYLCSGQGTSNEKLFFGSGTQLSVL.

This clonotype was seen ten or more times. This chain links TRBV15 with TRBJ2-2; TRBD2 matches at 7 bases. Germline trimming cut 2 bases from V and 0 bases from J; bases unmatched to any gene: 12. CDR1 LNHNV and CDR2 YYDKDF come from the germline V gene (reference sequence). There are 19 residues in the CDR3. This CDR3 reads CATSRFTLRLAANTGELFF. For the CDR3, the DNA is TGTGCCACCAGCAGATTTACTCTTCGACTAGCCGCGAACACCGGGGAGCTGTTTTTT.

The table lists this clonotype with many counts. The rearrangement links TRBV12-3 or TRBV12-4 to TRBJ2-3; D gene ambiguous. The V and J ends lost 3 bases and 0 bases respectively, with 7 bases between them. The CDR3 has 14 amino acids. Here the CDR3 DNA reads TGTGCCAGCAGTTTCGACGGCAGCACAGATACGCAGTATTTT. Translated: CASSFDGSTDTQYF.

The CDR3 DNA reads TGTGCCAGCAGTGATTGGGACGAGAACACCGGGGAGCTGTTTTTT. Translating it yields CASSDWDENTGELFF. The J gene is TRBJ2-2, the V gene TRBV2; the D gene could be TRBD1 or TRBD2 (5 bases each). The CDR3 is made up of 15 amino acids. V was pared by 3 bases and J by 1 base, with 9 bases between. Germline V gives CDR1 SNHLY, CDR2 FYNNEI. The whole variable domain, filled in from reference TRBV2 and TRBJ2-2, reads EPEVTQTPSHQVTQMGQEVILRCVPISNHLYFYWYRQILGQKVEFLVSFYNNEISEKSEIFDDQFSVERPDGSNFTLKIRSTKLEDSAMYFCASSDWDENTGELFFGEGSRLTVL.